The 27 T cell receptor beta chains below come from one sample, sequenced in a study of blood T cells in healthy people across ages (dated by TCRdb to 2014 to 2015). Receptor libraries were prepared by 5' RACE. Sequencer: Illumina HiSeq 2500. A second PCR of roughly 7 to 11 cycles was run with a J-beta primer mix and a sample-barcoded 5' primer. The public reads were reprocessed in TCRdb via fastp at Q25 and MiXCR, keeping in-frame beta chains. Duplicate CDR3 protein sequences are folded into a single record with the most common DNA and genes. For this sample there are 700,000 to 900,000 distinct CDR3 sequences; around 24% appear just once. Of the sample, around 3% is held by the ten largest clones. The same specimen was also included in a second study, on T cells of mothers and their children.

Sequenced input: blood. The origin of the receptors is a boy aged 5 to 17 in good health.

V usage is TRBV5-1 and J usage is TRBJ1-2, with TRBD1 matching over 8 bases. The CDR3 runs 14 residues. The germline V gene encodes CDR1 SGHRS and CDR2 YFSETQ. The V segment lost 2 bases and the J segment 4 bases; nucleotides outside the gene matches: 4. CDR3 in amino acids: CASSLQGETYGYTF. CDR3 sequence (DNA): TGCGCCAGCAGCTTACAGGGGGAGACCTATGGCTACACCTTC.

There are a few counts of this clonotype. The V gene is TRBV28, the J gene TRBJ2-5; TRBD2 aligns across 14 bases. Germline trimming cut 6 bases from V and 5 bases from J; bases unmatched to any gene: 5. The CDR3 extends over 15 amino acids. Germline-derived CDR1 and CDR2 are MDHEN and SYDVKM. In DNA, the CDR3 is TGTGCCAGCAGGGGGACTAGCGGGGGTTGGGAGACCCAGTACTTC. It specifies CASRGTSGGWETQYF.

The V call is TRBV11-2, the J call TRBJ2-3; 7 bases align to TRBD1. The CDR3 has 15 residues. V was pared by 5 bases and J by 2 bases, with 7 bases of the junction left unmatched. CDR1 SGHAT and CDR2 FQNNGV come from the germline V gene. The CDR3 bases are TGTGCCAGCAGCCTACAGGGGATTATCACAGATACGCAGTATTTT. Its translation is CASSLQGIITDTQYF. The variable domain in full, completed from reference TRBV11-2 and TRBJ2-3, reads EAGVAQSPRYKIIEKRQSVAFWCNPISGHATLYWYQQILGQGPKLLIQFQNNGVVDDSQLPKDRFSAERLKGVDSTLKIQPAKLEDSAVYLCASSLQGIITDTQYFGPGTRLTVL.

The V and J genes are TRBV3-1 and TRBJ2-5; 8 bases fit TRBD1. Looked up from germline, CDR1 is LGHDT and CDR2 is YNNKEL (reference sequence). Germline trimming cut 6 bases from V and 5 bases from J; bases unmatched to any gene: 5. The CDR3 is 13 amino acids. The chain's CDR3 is CASRSTGAETQYF. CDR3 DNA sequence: TGTGCCAGCAGATCGACAGGGGCTGAGACCCAGTACTTC.

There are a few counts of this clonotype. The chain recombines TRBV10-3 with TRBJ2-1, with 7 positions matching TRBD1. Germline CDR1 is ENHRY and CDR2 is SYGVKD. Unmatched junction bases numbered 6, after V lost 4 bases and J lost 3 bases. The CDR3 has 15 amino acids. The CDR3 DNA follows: TGTGCCATCAGTGCAACCGGGACAGACTACAATGAGCAGTTCTTC. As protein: CAISATGTDYNEQFF.

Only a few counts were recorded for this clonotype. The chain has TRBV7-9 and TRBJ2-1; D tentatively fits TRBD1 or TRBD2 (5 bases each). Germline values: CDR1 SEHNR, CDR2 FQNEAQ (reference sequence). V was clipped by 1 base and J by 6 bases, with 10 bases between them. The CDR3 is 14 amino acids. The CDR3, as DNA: TGTGCCAGCAGCTTAGTTTTAGGGACCAATGAGCAGTTCTTC. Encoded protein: CASSLVLGTNEQFF.

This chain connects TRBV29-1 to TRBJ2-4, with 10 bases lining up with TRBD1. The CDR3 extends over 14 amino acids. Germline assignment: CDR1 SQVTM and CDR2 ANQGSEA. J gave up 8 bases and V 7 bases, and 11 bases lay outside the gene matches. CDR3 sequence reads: CSAAPGQGRDIQYF. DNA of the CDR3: TGCAGCGCGGCACCGGGACAGGGGAGGGACATTCAGTACTTC.

The CDR3 nucleotides are TGTGCCAGCAGCCAAGGGGCCCATCAGCCCCAGCATTTT. Protein product: CASSQGAHQPQHF. The chain links TRBV14 to TRBJ1-5; D is unresolved. The germline V gene has CDR1 SGHDN and CDR2 FVKESK. V gave up 1 base and J gave up 5 bases, with 6 bases separating them. This CDR3 comprises 13 residues.

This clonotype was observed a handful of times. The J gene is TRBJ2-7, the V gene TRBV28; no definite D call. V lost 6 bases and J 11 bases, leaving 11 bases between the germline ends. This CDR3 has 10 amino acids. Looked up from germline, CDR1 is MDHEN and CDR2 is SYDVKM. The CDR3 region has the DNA TGTGCCAGCAGGTCGGTGCAGGAGTACTTC. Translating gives CASRSVQEYF.

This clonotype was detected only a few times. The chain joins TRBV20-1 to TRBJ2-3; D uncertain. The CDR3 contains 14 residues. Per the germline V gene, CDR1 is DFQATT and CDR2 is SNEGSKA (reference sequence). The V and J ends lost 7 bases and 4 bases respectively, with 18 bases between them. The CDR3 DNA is TGCAGTGGTAGGGATAAGCCCGGCGCAGATACGCAGTATTTT. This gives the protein CSGRDKPGADTQYF.

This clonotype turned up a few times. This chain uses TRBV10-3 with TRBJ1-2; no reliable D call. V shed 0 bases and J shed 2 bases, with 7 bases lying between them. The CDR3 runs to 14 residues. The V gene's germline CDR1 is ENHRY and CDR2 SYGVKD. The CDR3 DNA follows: TGTGCCATCAGTGAGTCGATAACAAACTATGGCTACACCTTC. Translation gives CAISESITNYGYTF.

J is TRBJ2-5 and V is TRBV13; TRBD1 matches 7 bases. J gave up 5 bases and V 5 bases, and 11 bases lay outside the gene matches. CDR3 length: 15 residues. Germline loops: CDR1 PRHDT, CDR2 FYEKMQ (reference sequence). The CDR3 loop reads CASSSTLRGSETQYF. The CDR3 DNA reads TGTGCCAGCAGCAGTACCCTCAGGGGGTCTGAGACCCAGTACTTC.

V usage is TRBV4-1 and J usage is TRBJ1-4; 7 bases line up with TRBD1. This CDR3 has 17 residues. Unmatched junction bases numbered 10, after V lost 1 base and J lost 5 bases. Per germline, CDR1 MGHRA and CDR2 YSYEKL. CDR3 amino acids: CASSQGPGQVGNEKLFF. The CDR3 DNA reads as TGCGCCAGCAGCCAAGGCCCTGGACAGGTGGGGAATGAAAAACTGTTTTTT.

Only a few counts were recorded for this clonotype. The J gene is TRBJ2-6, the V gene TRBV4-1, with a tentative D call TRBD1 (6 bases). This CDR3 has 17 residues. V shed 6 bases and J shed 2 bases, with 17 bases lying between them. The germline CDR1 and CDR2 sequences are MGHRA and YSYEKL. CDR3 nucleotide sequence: TGCGCCAGCAGTGGGCTCAGGGGAAGTGCTGGGGCCAACGTCCTGACTTTC. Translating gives CASSGLRGSAGANVLTF.

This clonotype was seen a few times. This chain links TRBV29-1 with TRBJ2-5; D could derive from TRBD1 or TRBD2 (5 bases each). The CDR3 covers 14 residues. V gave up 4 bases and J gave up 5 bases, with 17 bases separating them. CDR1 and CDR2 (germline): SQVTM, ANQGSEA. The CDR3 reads CSVAPRRGGETQYF. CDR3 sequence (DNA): TGCAGCGTTGCCCCCCGTCGGGGCGGGGAGACCCAGTACTTC.

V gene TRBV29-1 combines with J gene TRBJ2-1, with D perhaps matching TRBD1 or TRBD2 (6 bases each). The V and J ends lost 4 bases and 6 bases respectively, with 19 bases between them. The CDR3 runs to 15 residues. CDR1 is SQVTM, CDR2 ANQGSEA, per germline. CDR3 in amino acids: CSVGGRGGRSNEQFF. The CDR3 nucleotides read TGCAGCGTTGGTGGTCGAGGGGGGAGGAGCAATGAGCAGTTCTTC.

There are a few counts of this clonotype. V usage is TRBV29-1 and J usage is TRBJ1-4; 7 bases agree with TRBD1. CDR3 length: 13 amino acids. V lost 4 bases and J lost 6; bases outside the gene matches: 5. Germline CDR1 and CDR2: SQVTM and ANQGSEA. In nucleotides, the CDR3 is TGCAGCGTTGTAGGCCAGGGGGATGAAAAACTGTTTTTT. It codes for CSVVGQGDEKLFF. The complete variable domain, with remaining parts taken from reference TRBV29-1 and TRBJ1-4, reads SAVISQKPSRDICQRGTSLTIQCQVDSQVTMMFWYRQQPGQSLTLIATANQGSEATYESGFVIDKFPISRPNLTFSTLTVSNMSPEDSSIYLCSVVGQGDEKLFFGSGTQLSVL.

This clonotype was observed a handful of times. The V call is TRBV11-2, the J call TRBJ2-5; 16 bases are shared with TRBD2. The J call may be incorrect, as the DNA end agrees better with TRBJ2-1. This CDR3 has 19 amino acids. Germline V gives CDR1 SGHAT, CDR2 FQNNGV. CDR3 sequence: CASSLGFGTSGGAHNEQFF. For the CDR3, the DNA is TGTGCCAGCAGCTTGGGTTTTGGGACTAGCGGGGGGGCCCACAATGAGCAGTTCTTC.

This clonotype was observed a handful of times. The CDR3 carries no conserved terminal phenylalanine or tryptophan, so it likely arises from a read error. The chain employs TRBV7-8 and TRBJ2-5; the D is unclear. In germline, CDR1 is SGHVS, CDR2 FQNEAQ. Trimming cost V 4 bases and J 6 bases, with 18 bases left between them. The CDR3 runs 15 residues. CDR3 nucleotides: TGTGCCAGCAGCTATATGGTGGGCCCGGTTAAGACCCAGTACCTC. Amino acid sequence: CASSYMVGPVKTQYL.

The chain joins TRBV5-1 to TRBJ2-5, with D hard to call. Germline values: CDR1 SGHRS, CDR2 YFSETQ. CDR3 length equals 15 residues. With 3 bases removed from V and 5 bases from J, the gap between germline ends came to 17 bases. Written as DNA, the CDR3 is TGCGCCAGCAGCTCCGCCTTTAGCCTCCGTGAGACCCAGTACTTC. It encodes CASSSAFSLRETQYF.

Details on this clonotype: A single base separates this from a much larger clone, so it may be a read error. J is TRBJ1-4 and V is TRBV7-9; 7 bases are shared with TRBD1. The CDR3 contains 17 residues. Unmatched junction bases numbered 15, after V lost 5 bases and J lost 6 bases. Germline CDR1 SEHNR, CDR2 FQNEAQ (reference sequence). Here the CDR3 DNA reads TGTGCCAGCAGCGACAAACTACTGACAGGGATTCATGAAAAACTGTTTTTT. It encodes CASSDKLLTGIHEKLFF.

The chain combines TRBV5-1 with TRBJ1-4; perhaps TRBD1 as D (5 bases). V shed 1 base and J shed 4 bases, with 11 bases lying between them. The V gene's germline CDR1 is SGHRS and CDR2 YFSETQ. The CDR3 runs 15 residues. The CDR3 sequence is CASSLRGDLNEKLFF. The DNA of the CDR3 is TGCGCCAGCAGCTTGAGAGGGGATCTTAATGAAAAACTGTTTTTT.

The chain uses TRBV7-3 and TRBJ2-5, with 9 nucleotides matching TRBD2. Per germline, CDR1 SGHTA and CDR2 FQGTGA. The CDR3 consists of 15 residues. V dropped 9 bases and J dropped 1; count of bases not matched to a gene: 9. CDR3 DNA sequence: TGTGCCAGTGAACAGTCTAGCGGGGCCCAAGAGACCCAGTACTTC. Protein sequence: CASEQSSGAQETQYF.

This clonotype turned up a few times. The CDR3 reads CASRRTSGGLETQYF. The CDR3 DNA reads as TGTGCCAGCAGACGGACTAGCGGGGGGCTAGAGACCCAGTACTTC. This chain links TRBV6-1 with TRBJ2-5; 14 positions match TRBD2. From germline, CDR1 is MNHNS and CDR2 SASEGT. After removal of 6 bases from V and 4 bases from J, the junction contained 4 bases not matched to a gene. CDR3 length: 15 residues.

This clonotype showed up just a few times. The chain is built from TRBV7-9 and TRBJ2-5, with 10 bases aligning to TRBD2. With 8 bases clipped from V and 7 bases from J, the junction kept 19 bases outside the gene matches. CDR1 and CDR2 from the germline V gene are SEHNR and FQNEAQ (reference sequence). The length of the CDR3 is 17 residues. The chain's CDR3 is CASGQNARPSGGGTQYF. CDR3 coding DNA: TGTGCCAGCGGACAAAACGCCCGACCTAGCGGGGGAGGGACCCAGTACTTC.

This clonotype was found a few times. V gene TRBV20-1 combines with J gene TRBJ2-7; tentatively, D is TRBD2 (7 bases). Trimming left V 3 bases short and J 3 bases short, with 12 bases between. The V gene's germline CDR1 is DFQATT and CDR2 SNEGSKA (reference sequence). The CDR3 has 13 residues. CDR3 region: CSASGGGLYEQYF. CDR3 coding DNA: TGCAGTGCTAGTGGCGGGGGCCTCTACGAGCAGTACTTC.

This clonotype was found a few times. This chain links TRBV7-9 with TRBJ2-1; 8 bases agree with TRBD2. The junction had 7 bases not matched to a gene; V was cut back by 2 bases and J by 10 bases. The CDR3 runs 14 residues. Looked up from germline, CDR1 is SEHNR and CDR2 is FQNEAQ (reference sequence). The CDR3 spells CASSLPGGAREQFF. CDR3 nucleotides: TGTGCCAGCAGCTTACCCGGGGGGGCCCGAGAGCAGTTCTTC.